This T cell receptor (beta chain) was profiled in a study of cytomegalovirus exposure and HLA in healthy donors. This PCR relied on a set of 60 Vbeta primers and 13 Jbeta primers. Assay: immunoSEQ multiplex PCR; the TCRdb copy retains only in-frame clones and omits some. This repertoire shows 150,000 to 200,000 clones, roughly four fifths found once; its top ten account for roughly 4.9%. This sequence was found in a woman between 18 and 29 years old in good health and CMV-seropositive. Sequenced material: PBMCs.

DNA of the CDR3: TGTGCCAGCAGTTCCCCAGGGGGCAGGGGCCAAGAGACCCAGTACTTC. It specifies CASSSPGGRGQETQYF. This chain connects TRBV11-2 to TRBJ2-5; TRBD1 aligns across 8 bases. The CDR3 runs to 16 residues. V shed 6 bases, J shed 1 base, and the junction held 10 bases outside the gene matches. Germline CDR1 and CDR2: SGHAT and FQNNGV.